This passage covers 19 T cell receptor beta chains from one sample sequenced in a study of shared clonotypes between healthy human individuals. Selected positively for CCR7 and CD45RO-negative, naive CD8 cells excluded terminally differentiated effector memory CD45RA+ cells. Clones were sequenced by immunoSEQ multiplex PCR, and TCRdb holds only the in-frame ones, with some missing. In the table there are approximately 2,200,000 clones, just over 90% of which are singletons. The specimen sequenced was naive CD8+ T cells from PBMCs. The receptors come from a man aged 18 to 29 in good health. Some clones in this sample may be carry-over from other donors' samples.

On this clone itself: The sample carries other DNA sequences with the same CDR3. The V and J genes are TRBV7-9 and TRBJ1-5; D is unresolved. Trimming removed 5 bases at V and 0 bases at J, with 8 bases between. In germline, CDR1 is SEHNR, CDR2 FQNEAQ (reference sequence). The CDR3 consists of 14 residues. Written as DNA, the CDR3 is TGTGCCAGCAGCCCGACGGCTAGCAATCAGCCCCAGCATTTT. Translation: CASSPTASNQPQHF.

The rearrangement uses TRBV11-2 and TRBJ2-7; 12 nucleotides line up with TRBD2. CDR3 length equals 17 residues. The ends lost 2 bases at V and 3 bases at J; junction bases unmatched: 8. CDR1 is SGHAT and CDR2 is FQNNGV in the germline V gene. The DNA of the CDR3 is TGTGCCAGCAGCTTATTCCCCGGACTAGCGGGGAGCTACGAGCAGTACTTC. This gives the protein CASSLFPGLAGSYEQYF.

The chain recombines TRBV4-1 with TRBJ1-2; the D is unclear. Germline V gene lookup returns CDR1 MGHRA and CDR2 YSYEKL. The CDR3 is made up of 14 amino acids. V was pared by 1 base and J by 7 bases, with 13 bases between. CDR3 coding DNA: TGCGCCAGCAGCCAAGGGGGTACGGTGGTTGGCTACACCTTC. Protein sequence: CASSQGGTVVGYTF.

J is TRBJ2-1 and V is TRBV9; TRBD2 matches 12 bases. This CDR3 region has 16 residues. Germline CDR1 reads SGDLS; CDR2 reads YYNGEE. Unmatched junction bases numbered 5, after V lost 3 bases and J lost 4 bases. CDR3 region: CASSGRGLAGYNEQFF. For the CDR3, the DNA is TGTGCCAGCAGCGGTCGAGGACTAGCGGGGTACAATGAGCAGTTCTTC.

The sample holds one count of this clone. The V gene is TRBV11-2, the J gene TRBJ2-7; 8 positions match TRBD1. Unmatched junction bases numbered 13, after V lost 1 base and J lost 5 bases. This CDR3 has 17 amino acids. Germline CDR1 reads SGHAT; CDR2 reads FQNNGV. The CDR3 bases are TGTGCCAGCAGCTTAGGGGGGACAGGCCTCAGTTACCACGAGCAGTACTTC. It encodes CASSLGGTGLSYHEQYF.

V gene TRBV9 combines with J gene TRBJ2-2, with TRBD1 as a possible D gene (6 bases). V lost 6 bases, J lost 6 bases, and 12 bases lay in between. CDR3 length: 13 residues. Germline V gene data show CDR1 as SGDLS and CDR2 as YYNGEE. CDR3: CASMKGQSGELFF. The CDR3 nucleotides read TGTGCCAGCATGAAAGGACAGTCCGGGGAGCTGTTTTTT.

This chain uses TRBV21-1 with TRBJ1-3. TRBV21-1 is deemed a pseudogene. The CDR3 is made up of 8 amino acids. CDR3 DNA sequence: TGTGGCGGAAACACCATATATTTT. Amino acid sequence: CGGNTIYF.

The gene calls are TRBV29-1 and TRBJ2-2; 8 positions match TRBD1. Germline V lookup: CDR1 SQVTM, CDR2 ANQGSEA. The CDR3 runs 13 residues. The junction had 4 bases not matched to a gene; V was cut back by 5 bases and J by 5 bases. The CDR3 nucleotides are TGCAGCGTTCGGACAGGGTGGACCGGGGAGCTGTTTTTT. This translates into CSVRTGWTGELFF.

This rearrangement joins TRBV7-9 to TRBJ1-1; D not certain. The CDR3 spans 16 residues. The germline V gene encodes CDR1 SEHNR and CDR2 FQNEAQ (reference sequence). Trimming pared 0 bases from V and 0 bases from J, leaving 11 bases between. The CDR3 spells CASSLALAGMNTEAFF. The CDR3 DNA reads TGTGCCAGCAGCTTAGCGCTGGCAGGAATGAACACTGAAGCTTTCTTT.

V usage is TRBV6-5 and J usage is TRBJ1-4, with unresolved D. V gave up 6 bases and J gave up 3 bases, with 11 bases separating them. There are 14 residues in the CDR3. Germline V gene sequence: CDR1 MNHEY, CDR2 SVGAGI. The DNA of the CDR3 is TGTGCCAGCAGGTCAGCCACAGCTAATGAAAAACTGTTTTTT. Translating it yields CASRSATANEKLFF.

The CDR3 spells CAWGQGRRTQYF. The CDR3 DNA reads as TGTGCCTGGGGGCAGGGCCGACGGACCCAGTACTTC. This chain connects TRBV30 to TRBJ2-5, with D possibly TRBD1 on 5 matching bases. CDR1 is GTSNPN, CDR2 SVGIG, per germline (reference sequence). Trimming removed 5 bases from V and 7 bases from J, with 14 bases in between. The CDR3 extends over 12 amino acids.

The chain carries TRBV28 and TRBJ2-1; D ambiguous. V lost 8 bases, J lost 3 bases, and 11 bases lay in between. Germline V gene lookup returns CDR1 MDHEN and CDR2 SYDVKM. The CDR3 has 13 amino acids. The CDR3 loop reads CASAIVFYNEQFF. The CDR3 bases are TGTGCCAGCGCGATAGTATTCTACAATGAGCAGTTCTTC.

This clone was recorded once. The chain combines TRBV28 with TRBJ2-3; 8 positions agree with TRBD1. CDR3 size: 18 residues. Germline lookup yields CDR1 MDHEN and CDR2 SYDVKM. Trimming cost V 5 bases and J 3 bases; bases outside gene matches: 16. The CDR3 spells CASSTKHQGARGTDTQYF. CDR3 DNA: TGTGCCAGCAGTACTAAACATCAGGGGGCGAGGGGGACAGATACGCAGTATTTT. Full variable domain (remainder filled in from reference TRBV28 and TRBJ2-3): DVKVTQSSRYLVKRTGEKVFLECVQDMDHENMFWYRQDPGLGLRLIYFSYDVKMKEKGDIPEGYSVSREKKERFSLILESASTNQTSMYLCASSTKHQGARGTDTQYFGPGTRLTVL.

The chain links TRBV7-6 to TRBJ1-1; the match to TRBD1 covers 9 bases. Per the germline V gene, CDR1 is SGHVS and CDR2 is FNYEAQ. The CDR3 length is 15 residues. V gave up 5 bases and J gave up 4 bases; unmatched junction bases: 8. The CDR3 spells CASSPETGGGTEAFF. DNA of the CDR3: TGTGCCAGCAGCCCCGAGACAGGGGGTGGCACTGAAGCTTTCTTT.

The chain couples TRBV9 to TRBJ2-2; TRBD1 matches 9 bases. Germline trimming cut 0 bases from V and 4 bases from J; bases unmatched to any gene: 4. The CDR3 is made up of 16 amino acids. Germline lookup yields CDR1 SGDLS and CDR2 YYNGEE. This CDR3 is CASSVVGTGSTGELFF. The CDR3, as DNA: TGTGCCAGCAGCGTAGTGGGGACAGGGTCCACCGGGGAGCTGTTTTTT.

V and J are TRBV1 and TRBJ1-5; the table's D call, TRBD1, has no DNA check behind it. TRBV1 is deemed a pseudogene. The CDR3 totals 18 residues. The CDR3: CTRQARAGVDSSNQPQHF. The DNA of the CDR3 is TGCACCAGGCAAGCCAGGGCAGGGGTGGACAGTAGCAATCAGCCCCAGCATTTT.

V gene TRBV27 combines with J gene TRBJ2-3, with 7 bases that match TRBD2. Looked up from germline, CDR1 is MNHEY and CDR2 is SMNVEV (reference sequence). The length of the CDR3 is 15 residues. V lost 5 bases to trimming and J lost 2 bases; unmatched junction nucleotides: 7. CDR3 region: CASSDPGLNTDTQYF. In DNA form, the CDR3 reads TGTGCCAGCAGTGATCCGGGACTAAACACAGATACGCAGTATTTT.

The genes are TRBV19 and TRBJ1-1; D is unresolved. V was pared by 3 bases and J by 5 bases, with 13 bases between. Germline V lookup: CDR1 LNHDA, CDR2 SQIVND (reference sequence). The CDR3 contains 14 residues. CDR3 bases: TGTGCCAGTAGTATTAAAGGGTCATGGACTGAAGCTTTCTTT. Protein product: CASSIKGSWTEAFF.

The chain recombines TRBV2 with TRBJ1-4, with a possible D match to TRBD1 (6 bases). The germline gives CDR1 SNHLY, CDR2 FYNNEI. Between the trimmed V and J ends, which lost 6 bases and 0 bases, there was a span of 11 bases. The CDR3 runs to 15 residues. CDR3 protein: CASRVGTTTNEKLFF. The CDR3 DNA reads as TGTGCCAGCAGGGTCGGGACAACAACTAATGAAAAACTGTTTTTT.